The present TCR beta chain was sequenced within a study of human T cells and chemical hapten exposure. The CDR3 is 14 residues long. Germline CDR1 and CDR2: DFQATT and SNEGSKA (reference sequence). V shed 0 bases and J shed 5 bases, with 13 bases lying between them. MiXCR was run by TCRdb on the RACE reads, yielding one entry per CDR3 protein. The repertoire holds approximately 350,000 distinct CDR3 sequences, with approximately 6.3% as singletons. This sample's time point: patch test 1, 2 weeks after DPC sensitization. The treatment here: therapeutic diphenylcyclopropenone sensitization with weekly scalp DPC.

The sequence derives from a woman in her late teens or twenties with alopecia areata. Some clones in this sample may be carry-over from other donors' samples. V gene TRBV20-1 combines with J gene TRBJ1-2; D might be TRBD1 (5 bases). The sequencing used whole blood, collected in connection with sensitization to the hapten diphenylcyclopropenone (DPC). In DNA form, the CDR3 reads TGCAGTGCTAGAGATGCGGTGGGGGGATATGGCTACACCTTC. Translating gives CSARDAVGGYGYTF.